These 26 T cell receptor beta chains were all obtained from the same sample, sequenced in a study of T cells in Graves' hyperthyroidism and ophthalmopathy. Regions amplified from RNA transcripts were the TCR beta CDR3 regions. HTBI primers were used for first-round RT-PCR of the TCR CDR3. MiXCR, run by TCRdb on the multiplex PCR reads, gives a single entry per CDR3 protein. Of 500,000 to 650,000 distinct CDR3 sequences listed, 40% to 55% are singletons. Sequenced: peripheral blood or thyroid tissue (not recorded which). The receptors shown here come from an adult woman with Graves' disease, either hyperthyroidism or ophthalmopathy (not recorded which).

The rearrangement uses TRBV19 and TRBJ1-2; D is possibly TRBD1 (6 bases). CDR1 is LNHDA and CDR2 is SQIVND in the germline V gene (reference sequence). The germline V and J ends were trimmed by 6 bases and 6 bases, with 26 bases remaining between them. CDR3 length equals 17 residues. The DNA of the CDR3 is TGTGCCAGTAGGGACTCCCGGGACACTTCCGGGGACGATGGCTACACCTTC. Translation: CASRDSRDTSGDDGYTF.

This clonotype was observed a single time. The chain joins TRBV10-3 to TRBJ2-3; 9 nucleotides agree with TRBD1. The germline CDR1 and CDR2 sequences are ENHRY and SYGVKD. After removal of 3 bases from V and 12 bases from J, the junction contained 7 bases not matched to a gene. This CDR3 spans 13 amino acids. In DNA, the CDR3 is TGTGCCATCAGTGACACGGACAGGGGCCCACAGTATTTT. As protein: CAISDTDRGPQYF.

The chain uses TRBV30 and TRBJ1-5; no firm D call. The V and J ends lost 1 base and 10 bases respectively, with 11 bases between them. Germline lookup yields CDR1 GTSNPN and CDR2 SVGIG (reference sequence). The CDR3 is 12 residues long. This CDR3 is CAWSAAPGPQHF. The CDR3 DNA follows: TGTGCCTGGAGTGCAGCACCGGGACCCCAGCATTTT.

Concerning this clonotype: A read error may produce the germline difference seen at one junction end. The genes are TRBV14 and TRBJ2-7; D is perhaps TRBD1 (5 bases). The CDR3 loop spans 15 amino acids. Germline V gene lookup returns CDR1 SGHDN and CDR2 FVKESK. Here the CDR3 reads CASSQGQGRVYERYF. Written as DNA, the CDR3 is TGTGCCAGCAGCCAAGGGCAGGGTCGGGTCTACGAGCGGTACTTC.

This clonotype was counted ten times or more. CDR3 coding DNA: TGCGCCAGCAGCTTTTCAAGCGGGGGACCCTACGAGCAGTACTTC. Residues: CASSFSSGGPYEQYF. J is TRBJ2-7 and V is TRBV5-1; TRBD2 matches at 8 bases. This CDR3 has 15 amino acids. Trimming cost V 2 bases and J 2 bases; bases outside gene matches: 6. Germline-derived CDR1 and CDR2 are SGHRS and YFSETQ.

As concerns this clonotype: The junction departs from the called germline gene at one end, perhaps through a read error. The DNA for the CDR3 is TGTGCCAGCAGCCTCCGACAGGATAATAGCAATAAGCCCAAGCATTTT. Its protein product is CASSLRQDNSNKPKHF. The rearrangement uses TRBV7-9 and TRBJ1-5; a possible D gene is TRBD1 (6 bases). Germline V CDR1 and CDR2: SEHNR, FQNEAQ (reference sequence). The CDR3 runs to 16 residues.

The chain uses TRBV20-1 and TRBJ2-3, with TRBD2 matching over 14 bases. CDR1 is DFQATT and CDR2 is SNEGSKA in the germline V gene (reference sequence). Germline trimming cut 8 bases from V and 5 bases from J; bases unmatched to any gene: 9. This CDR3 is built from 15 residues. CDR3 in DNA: TGCAGTCAAACATCCGGGACTAGCGGGAGAGATACGCAGTATTTT. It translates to CSQTSGTSGRDTQYF.

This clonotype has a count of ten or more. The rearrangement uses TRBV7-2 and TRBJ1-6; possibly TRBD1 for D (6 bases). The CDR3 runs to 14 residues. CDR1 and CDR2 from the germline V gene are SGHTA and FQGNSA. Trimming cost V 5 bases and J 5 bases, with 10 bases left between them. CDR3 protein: CASSTRGNNSPLHF. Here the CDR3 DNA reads TGTGCCAGCAGCACCAGGGGAAATAATTCACCCCTCCACTTT. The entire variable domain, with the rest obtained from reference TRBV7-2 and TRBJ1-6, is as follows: GAGVSQSPSNKVTEKGKDVELRCDPISGHTALYWYRQSLGQGLEFLIYFQGNSAPDKSGLPSDRFSAERTGGSVSTLTIQRTQQEDSAVYLCASSTRGNNSPLHFGNGTRLTVT.

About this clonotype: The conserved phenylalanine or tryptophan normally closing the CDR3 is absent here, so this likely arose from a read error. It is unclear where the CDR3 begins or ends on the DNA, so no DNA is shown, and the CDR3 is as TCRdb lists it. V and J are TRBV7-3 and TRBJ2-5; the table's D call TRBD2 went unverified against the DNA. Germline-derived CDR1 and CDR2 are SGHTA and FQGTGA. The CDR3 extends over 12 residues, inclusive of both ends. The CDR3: CASSLGLAGRYT.

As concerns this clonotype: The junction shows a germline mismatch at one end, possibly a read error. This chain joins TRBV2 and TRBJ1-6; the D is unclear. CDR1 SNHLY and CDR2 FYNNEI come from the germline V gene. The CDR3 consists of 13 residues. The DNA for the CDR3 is TGTGCCAGCACTGAAGGAAGTGGTTCACCCCTCCACTTT. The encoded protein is CASTEGSGSPLHF.

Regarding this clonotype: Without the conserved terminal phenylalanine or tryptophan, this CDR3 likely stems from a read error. The CDR3 reads CASSLGPLNTGELFC. Written as DNA, the CDR3 is TGCGCCAGCAGCCTCGGGCCTTTAAACACCGGGGAGCTGTTTTGT. The genes are TRBV5-1 and TRBJ2-2; the D is unclear. Trimming stripped 4 bases from V and 2 bases from J, with 12 bases between. Looked up from germline, CDR1 is SGHRS and CDR2 is YFSETQ. The CDR3 is 15 residues long.

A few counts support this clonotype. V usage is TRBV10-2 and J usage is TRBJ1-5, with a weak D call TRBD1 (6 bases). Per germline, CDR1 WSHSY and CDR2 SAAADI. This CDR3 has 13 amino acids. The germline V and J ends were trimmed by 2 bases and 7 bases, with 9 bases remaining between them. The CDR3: CASSESQGQPQHF. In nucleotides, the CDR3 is TGCGCCAGCAGTGAGAGCCAGGGGCAGCCCCAGCATTTT.

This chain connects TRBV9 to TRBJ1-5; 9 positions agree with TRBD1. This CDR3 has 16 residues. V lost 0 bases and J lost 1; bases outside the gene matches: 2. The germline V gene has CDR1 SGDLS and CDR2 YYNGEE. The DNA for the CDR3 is TGTGCCAGCAGCGTAGGGACAGGGGCCAGCAATCAGCCCCAGCATTTT. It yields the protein CASSVGTGASNQPQHF.

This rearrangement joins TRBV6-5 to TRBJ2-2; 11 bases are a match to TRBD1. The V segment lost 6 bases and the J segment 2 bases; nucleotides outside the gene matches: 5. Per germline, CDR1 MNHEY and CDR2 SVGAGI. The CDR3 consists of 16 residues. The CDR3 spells CASSGQGADNTGELFF. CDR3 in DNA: TGTGCCAGCAGCGGACAGGGGGCCGACAACACCGGGGAGCTGTTTTTT.

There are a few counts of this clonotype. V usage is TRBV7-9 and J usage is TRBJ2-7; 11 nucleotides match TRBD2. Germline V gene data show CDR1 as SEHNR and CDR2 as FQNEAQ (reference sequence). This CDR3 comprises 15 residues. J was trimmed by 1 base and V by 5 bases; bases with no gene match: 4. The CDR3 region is CASSPPSGRSYEQYF. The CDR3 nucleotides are TGTGCCAGCAGCCCCCCTAGCGGGAGGTCCTACGAGCAGTACTTC.

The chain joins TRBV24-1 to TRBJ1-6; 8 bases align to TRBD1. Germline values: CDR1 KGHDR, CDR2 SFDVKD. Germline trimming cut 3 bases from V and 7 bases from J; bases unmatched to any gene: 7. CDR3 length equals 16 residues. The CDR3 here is CATSDAGGAVNSPLHF. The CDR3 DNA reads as TGTGCCACCAGTGATGCAGGGGGCGCCGTCAATTCACCCCTCCACTTT.

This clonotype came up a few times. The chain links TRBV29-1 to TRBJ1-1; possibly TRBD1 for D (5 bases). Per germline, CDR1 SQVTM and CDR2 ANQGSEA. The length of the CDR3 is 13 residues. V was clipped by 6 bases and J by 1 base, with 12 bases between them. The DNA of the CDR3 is TGCAGCGTGGGAAGGGGTTGGAACACTGAAGCTTTCTTT. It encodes CSVGRGWNTEAFF.

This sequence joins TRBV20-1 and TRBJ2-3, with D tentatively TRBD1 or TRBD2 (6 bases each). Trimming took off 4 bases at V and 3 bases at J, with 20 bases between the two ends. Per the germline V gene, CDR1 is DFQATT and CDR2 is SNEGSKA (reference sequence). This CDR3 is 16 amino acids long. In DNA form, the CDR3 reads TGCAGTGCTATGAGTTTGGCCCTAGGGGGGACAGATACGCAGTATTTT. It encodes CSAMSLALGGTDTQYF.

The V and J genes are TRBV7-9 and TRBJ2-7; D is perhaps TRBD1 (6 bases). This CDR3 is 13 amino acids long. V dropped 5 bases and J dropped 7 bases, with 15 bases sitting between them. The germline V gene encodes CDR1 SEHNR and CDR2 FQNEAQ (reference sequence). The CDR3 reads CASSRGQNQEQYF. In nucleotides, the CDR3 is TGTGCCAGCAGCCGAGGACAGAACCAAGAGCAGTACTTC.

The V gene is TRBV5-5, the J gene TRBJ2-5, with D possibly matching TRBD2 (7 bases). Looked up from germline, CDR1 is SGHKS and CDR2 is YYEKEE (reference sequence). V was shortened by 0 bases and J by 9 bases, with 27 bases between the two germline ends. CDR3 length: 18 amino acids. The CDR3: CASSLAAGAAYSNQPQYF. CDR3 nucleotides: TGTGCCAGCAGCTTGGCTGCGGGGGCGGCGTATAGCAATCAGCCCCAGTACTTC.

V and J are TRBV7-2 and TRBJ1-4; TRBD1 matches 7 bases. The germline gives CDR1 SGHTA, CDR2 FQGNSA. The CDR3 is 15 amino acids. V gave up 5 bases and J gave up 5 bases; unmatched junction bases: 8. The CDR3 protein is CASSLRQGANEKLFF. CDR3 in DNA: TGTGCCAGCAGCCTCCGACAGGGAGCCAATGAAAAACTGTTTTTT.

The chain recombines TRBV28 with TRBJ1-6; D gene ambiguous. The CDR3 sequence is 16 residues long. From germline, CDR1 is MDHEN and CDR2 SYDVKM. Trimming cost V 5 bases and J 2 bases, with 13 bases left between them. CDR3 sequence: CASSLSTSTYNSPLHF. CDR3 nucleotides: TGTGCCAGCAGTCTGAGCACGTCGACCTATAATTCACCCCTCCACTTT.

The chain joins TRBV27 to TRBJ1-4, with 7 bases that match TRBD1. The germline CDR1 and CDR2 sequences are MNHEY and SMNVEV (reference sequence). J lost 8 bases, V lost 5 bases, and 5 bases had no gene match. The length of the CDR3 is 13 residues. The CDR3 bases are TGTGCCAGCAGTGCTCACAGGGGCGAAAAACTGTTTTTT. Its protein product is CASSAHRGEKLFF. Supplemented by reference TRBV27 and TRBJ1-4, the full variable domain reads EAQVTQNPRYLITVTGKKLTVTCSQNMNHEYMSWYRQDPGLGLRQIYYSMNVEVTDKGDVPEGYKVSRKEKRNFPLILESPSPNQTSLYFCASSAHRGEKLFFGSGTQLSVL.

CDR3 nucleotide sequence: TGTGCCATCAGCCCCCCGTCGGGAGAGCAGTACTTC. Translated: CAISPPSGEQYF. The V gene is TRBV10-3, the J gene TRBJ2-7; the D gene is possibly TRBD2 (5 bases). The V end was cut by 6 bases, the J end by 7 bases, with 13 bases between. Looked up from germline, CDR1 is ENHRY and CDR2 is SYGVKD. The CDR3 is made up of 12 amino acids.

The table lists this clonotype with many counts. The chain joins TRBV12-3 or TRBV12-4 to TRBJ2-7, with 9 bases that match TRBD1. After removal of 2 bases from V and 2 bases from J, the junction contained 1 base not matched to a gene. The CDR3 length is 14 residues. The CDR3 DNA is TGTGCCAGCAGTTTATGGGACAGGGCCTACGAGCAGTACTTC. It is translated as CASSLWDRAYEQYF.

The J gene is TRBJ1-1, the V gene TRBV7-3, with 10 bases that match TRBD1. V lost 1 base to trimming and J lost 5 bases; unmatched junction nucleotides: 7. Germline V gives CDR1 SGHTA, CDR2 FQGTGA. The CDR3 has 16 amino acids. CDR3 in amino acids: CASSLSRDRGDTEAFF. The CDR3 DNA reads TGTGCCAGCAGCTTAAGTCGGGACAGGGGTGATACTGAAGCTTTCTTT. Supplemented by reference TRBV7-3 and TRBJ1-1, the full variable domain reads GAGVSQTPSNKVTEKGKYVELRCDPISGHTALYWYRQSLGQGPEFLIYFQGTGAADDSGLPNDRFFAVRPEGSVSTLKIQRTERGDSAVYLCASSLSRDRGDTEAFFGQGTRLTVV.